This T cell receptor (beta chain) was identified in a study of T cell changes during pregnancy in multiple sclerosis. Sequencing used immunoSEQ multiplex PCR; TCRdb keeps in-frame clones, though not all of them. The sample holds about 30,000 clones; about 88% are singletons and the top ten take approximately 6.9%. Germline V gene data show CDR1 as MGHDK and CDR2 as SYGVNS. Trimming removed 2 bases at V and 1 base at J, with 12 bases between. The CDR3 length is 17 residues. V usage is TRBV25-1 and J usage is TRBJ2-6; D gene ambiguous. The input for sequencing was CD8+ T cells from peripheral blood mononuclear cells, taken in the second trimester of pregnancy. This TCR was sampled from a female donor with multiple sclerosis, enrolled in a pregnancy study. DNA of the CDR3: TGTGCCAGCAGTGAAGGGTTGTTCGGGTCTGGGGCCAACGTCCTGACTTTC. It codes for CASSEGLFGSGANVLTF.